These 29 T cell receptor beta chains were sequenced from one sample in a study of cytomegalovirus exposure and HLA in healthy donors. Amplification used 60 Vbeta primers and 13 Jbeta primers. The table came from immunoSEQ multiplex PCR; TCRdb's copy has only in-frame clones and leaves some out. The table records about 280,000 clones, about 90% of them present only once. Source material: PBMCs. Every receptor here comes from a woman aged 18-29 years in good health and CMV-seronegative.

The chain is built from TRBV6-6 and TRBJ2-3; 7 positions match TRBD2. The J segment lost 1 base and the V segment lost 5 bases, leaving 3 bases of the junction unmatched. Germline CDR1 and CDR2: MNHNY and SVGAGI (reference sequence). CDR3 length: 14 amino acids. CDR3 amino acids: CASSRGGGTDTQYF. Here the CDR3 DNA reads TGTGCCAGCAGTCGCGGGGGAGGCACAGATACGCAGTATTTT.

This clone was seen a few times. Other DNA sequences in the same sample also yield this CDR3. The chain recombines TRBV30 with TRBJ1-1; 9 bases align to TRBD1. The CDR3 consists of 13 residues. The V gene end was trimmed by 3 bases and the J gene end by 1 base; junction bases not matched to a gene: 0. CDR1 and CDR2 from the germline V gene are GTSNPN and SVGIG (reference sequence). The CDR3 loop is CAWRDRGNTEAFF. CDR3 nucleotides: TGTGCCTGGAGGGACAGGGGGAACACTGAAGCTTTCTTT.

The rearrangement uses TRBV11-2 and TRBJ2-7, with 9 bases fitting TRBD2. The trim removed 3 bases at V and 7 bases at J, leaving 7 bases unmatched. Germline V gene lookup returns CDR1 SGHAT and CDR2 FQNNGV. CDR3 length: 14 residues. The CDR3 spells CASSFERGAGEQYF. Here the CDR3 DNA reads TGTGCCAGCAGCTTCGAGCGGGGGGCAGGGGAGCAGTACTTC.

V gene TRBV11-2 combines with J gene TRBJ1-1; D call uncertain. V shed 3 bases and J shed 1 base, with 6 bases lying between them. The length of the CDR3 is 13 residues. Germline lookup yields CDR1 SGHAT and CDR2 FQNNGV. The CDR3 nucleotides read TGTGCCAGCAGCTTCGCGGAGAACACTGAAGCTTTCTTT. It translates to CASSFAENTEAFF.

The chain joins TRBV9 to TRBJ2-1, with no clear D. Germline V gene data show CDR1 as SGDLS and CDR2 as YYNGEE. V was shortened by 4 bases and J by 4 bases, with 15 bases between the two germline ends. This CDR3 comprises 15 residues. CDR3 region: CASSPSHSVYNEQFF. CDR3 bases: TGTGCCAGCAGCCCCTCTCATTCAGTGTACAATGAGCAGTTCTTC.

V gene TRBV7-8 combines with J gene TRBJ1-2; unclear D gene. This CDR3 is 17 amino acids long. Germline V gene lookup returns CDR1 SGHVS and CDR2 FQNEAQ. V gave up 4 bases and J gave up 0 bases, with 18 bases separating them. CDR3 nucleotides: TGTGCCAGCAGCTCACGGACTCTACAGAGTCCTAACTATGGCTACACCTTC. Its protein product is CASSSRTLQSPNYGYTF.

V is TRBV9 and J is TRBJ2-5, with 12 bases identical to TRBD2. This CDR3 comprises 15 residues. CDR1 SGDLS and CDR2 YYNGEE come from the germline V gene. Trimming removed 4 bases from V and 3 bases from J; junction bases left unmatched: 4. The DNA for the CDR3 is TGTGCCAGCAGCCCCCGGACTAGCGGGGAAGAGACCCAGTACTTC. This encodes CASSPRTSGEETQYF.

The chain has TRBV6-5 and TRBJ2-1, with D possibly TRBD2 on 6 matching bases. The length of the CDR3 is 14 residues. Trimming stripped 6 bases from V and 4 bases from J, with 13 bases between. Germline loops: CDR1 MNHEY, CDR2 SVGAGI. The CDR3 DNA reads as TGTGCCAGCAGGTCCTCCGGGGGTTACAATGAGCAGTTCTTC. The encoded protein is CASRSSGGYNEQFF.

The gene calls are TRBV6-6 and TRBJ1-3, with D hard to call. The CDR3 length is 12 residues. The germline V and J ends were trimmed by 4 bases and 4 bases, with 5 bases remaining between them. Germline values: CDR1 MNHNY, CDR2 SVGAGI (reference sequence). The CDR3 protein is CASSSEGNTIYF. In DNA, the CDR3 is TGTGCCAGCAGTTCGGAGGGAAACACCATATATTTT.

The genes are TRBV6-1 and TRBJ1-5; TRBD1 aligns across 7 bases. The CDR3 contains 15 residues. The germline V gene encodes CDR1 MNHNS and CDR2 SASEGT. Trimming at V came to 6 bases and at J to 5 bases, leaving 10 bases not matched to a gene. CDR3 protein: CASRLLGQVYQPQHF. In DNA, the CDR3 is TGTGCCAGCAGACTTCTTGGACAGGTCTATCAGCCCCAGCATTTT.

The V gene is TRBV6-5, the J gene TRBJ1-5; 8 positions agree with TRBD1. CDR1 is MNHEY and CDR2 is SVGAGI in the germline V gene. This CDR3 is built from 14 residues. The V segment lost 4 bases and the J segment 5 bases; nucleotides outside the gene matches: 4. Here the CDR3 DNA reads TGTGCCAGCAGTTCGACAGGGGAGGATCAGCCCCAGCATTTT. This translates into CASSSTGEDQPQHF.

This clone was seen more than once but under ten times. CDR3 sequence reads: CASSAEGGGARETQYF. The CDR3 DNA reads TGTGCCAGCAGCGCGGAGGGGGGGGGCGCTCGAGAGACCCAGTACTTC. The chain recombines TRBV9 with TRBJ2-5, with D possibly TRBD2 on 7 matching bases. Germline V gene data show CDR1 as SGDLS and CDR2 as YYNGEE. CDR3 length: 16 amino acids. Trimming removed 3 bases from V and 4 bases from J, with 19 bases in between.

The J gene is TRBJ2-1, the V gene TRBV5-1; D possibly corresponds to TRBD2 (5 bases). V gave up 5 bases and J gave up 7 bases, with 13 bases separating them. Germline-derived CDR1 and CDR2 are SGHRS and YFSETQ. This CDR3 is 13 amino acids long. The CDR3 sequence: CASRDGVGNEQFF. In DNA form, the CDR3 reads TGCGCCAGCAGAGACGGGGTCGGAAATGAGCAGTTCTTC. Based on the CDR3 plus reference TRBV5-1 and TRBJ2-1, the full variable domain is KAGVTQTPRYLIKTRGQQVTLSCSPISGHRSVSWYQQTPGQGLQFLFEYFSETQRNKGNFPGRFSGRQFSNSRSEMNVSTLELGDSALYLCASRDGVGNEQFFGPGTRLTVL.

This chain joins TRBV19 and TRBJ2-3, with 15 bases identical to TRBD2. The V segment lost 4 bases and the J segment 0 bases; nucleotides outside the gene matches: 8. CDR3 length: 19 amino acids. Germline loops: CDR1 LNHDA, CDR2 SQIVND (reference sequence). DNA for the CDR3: TGTGCCAGTAGTACGGTTGGACTAGCGGGGGGGGGTAGCACAGATACGCAGTATTTT. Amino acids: CASSTVGLAGGGSTDTQYF.

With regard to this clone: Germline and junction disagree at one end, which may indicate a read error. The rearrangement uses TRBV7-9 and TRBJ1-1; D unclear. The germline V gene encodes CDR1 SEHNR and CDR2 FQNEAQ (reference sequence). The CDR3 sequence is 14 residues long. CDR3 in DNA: TGTTCCAGCAGCTTAGCTAAATCGAACACTGAAGCTTTCTTT. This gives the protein CSSSLAKSNTEAFF.

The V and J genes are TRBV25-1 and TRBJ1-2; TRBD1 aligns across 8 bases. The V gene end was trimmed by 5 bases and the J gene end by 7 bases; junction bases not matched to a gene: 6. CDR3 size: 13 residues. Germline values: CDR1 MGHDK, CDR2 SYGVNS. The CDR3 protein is CASSPQGAGGYTF. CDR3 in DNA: TGTGCCAGCAGTCCCCAGGGGGCGGGTGGCTACACCTTC.

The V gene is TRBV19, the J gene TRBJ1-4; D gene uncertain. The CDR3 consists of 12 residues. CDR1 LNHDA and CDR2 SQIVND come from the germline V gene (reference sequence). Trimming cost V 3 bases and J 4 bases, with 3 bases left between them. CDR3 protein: CASSISNEKLFF. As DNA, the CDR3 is TGTGCCAGTAGTATCAGTAATGAAAAACTGTTTTTT.

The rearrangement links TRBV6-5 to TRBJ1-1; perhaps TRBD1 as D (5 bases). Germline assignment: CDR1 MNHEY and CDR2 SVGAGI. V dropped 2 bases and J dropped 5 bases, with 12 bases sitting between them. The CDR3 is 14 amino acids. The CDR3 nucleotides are TGTGCCAGCAGTTACGGGGGGAAGGGGACTGAAGCTTTCTTT. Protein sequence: CASSYGGKGTEAFF.

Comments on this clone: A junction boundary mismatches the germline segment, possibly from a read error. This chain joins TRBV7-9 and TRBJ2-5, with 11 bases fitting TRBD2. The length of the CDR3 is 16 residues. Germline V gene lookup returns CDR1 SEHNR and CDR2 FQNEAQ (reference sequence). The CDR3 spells CSSSSYSGGAAATQYF. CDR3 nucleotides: TGTTCCAGCAGCTCTTATAGCGGGGGGGCCGCAGCGACCCAGTACTTC.

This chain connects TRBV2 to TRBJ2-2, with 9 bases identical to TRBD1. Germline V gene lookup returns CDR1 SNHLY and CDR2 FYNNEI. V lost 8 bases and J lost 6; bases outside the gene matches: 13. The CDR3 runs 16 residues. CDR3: CASLTRDRVKAGELFF. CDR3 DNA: TGTGCCAGCCTCACCCGGGACAGGGTCAAGGCCGGGGAGCTGTTTTTT.

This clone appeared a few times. This chain's CDR3 is CASSPGQLAYEQYF. For the CDR3, the DNA is TGCGCCAGCAGCCCGGGACAGCTGGCCTACGAGCAGTACTTC. This chain links TRBV5-1 with TRBJ2-7, with TRBD1 matching 7 bases. CDR1 and CDR2 (germline): SGHRS, YFSETQ. The CDR3 covers 14 residues. With 4 bases clipped from V and 2 bases from J, the junction kept 6 bases outside the gene matches. The entire variable domain, with the rest obtained from reference TRBV5-1 and TRBJ2-7, is as follows: KAGVTQTPRYLIKTRGQQVTLSCSPISGHRSVSWYQQTPGQGLQFLFEYFSETQRNKGNFPGRFSGRQFSNSRSEMNVSTLELGDSALYLCASSPGQLAYEQYFGPGTRLTVT.

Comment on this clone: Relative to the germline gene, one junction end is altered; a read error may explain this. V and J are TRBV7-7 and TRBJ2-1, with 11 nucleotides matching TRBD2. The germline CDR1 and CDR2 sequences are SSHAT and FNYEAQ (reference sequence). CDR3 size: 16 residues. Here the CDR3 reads CASSPIAGGLGNEQFF. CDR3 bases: TGTGCTAGCAGCCCTATAGCGGGGGGGCTGGGAAATGAGCAGTTCTTC.

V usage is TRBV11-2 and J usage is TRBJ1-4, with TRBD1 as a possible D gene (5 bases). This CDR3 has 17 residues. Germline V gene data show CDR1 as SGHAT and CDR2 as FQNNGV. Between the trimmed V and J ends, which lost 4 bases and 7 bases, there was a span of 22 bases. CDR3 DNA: TGTGCCAGCAGCTCCACTGAATGGAGGGGTGGGGGTGAAAAACTGTTTTTT. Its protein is CASSSTEWRGGGEKLFF.

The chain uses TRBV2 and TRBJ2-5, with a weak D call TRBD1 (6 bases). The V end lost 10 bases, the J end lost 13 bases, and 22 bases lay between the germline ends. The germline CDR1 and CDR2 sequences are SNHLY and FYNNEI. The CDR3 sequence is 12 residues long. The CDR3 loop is CATSGQPTRGYF. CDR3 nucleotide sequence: TGTGCCACTTCTGGACAGCCAACCCGAGGGTACTTC.

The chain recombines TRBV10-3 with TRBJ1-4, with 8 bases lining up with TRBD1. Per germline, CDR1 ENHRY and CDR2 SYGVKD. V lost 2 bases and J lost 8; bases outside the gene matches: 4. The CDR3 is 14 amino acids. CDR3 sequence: CAISEQGAEEKLFF. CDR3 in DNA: TGTGCCATCAGTGAGCAGGGGGCCGAAGAAAAACTGTTTTTT.

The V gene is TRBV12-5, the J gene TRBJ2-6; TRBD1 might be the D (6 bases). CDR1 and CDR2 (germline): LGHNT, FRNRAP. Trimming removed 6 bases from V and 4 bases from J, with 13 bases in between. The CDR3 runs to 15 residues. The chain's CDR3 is CASGTGTTGANVLTF. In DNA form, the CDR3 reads TGTGCTAGTGGGACTGGGACAACCGGGGCCAACGTCCTGACTTTC.

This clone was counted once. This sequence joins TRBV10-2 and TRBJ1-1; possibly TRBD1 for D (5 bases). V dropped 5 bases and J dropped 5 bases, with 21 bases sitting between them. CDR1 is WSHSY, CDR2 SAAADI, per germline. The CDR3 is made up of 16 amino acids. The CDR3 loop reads CASSHPFQGSRTEAFF. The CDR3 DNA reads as TGCGCCAGCAGTCATCCCTTCCAGGGTTCCCGAACTGAAGCTTTCTTT.

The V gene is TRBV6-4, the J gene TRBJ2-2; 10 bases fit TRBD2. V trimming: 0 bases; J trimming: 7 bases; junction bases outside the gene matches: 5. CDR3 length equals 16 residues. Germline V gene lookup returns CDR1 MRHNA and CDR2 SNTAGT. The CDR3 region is CASSDSSGGAVGELFF. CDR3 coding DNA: TGTGCCAGCAGTGACTCGAGCGGGGGGGCCGTCGGGGAGCTGTTTTTT.

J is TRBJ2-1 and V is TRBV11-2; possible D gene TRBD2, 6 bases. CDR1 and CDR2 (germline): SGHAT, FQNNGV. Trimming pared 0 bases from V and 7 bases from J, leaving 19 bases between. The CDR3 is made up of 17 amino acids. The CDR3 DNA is TGTGCCAGCAGCTTAGAGGGGGGAGTAGGGGCAAAAAATGAGCAGTTCTTC. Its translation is CASSLEGGVGAKNEQFF.